This T cell receptor beta chain was identified in a study of blood T cell repertoires in COVID-19. Germline assignment: CDR1 SEHNR and CDR2 FQNEAQ (reference sequence). Trimming took 3 bases from V and 4 from J; bases not matched to a gene: 10. The CDR3 sequence is 17 residues long. Sequencing used immunoSEQ multiplex PCR; TCRdb keeps in-frame clones, though not all of them. The data contain about 75,000 clones, 90% of them seen just once; the ten biggest clones take up approximately 2.5%. The sequence derives from a human donor in a cohort sampled during active COVID-19. The J gene is TRBJ2-3, the V gene TRBV7-9, with TRBD1 matching over 10 bases. The sequencing sample was made of peripheral blood. The CDR3 spells CASSLGPGQGYPDTQYF. The CDR3 DNA follows: TGTGCCAGCAGCTTGGGGCCGGGACAGGGGTACCCAGATACGCAGTATTTT.